This entry features one TCR beta chain sequence. This CDR3 spans 14 amino acids. J was trimmed by 2 bases and V by 3 bases; bases with no gene match: 3. Germline V gene sequence: CDR1 ENHRY, CDR2 SYGVKD. These data are taken from a study of cytomegalovirus exposure and HLA in healthy donors. As for the study in general: As an earlier analysis found, around 170 million T cells yielded some 120 million unique TCR beta sequences.

60 Vbeta and 13 Jbeta primers were used in PCR. Libraries were prepared by immunoSEQ multiplex PCR; TCRdb keeps only in-frame clonotypes and omits some of them. The data contain roughly 130,000 clones, 88% of them singletons. The sequence was collected from a woman aged 40 to 55 in good health and CMV-seronegative. Sequenced material: PBMCs. The chain couples TRBV10-3 to TRBJ1-2; 7 positions match TRBD1. This CDR3 reads CAISDMGQNYGYTF. CDR3 bases: TGTGCCATCAGTGATATGGGACAGAACTATGGCTACACCTTC.